Following are 14 T cell receptor beta chains from one sample sequenced in a study of shared clonotypes between healthy human individuals. Libraries were prepared by immunoSEQ multiplex PCR; TCRdb keeps only in-frame clonotypes and omits some of them. The sample consists of over a million clones, about 96% of them appearing once. Sequenced sample: naive CD4+ T cells sorted from blood. Subset indicated: CD45RA+ positively selected. The source is a man between 25 and 39 years old in good health.

This clone was found once. The V call is TRBV28, the J call TRBJ2-2, with 8 bases aligning to TRBD1. V lost 2 bases and J lost 8; bases outside the gene matches: 4. The CDR3 has 14 residues. The germline CDR1 and CDR2 sequences are MDHEN and SYDVKM. The CDR3 nucleotides read TGTGCCAGCAGTTTAACCGGGACAGGAGGGGAGCTGTTTTTT. Translation gives CASSLTGTGGELFF.

The chain combines TRBV13 with TRBJ2-5; 7 bases are shared with TRBD2. The J call is in doubt because the DNA end fits TRBJ2-7 better. The CDR3 is 15 amino acids. Looked up from germline, CDR1 is PRHDT and CDR2 is FYEKMQ (reference sequence). The chain's CDR3 is CASSSSSGRGYEQYF. The CDR3 nucleotides are TGTGCCAGCAGCTCCTCTAGCGGACGGGGCTACGAGCAGTACTTC.

The chain joins TRBV7-2 to TRBJ1-4; tentative D call: TRBD1 (6 bases). CDR3 size: 15 residues. CDR1 is SGHTA and CDR2 is FQGNSA in the germline V gene. V dropped 5 bases and J dropped 6 bases, with 16 bases sitting between them. CDR3 nucleotides: TGTGCCAGCAGCCGTGGAGGGGGGAGCTATGAAAAACTGTTTTTT. Its translation: CASSRGGGSYEKLFF. The full variable domain, in which reference TRBV7-2 and TRBJ1-4 provide the parts outside the CDR3, is GAGVSQSPSNKVTEKGKDVELRCDPISGHTALYWYRQSLGQGLEFLIYFQGNSAPDKSGLPSDRFSAERTGGSVSTLTIQRTQQEDSAVYLCASSRGGGSYEKLFFGSGTQLSVL.

This sequence joins TRBV6-6 and TRBJ1-4; 9 bases are shared with TRBD1. Germline CDR1 reads MNHNY; CDR2 reads SVGAGI (reference sequence). The CDR3 consists of 14 residues. V lost 5 bases and J lost 8; bases outside the gene matches: 6. CDR3 amino acids: CASSPGTGMEKLFF. The CDR3 DNA follows: TGTGCCAGCAGTCCCGGGACAGGGATGGAAAAACTGTTTTTT.

The V call is TRBV18, the J call TRBJ2-5, with TRBD1 as a possible D gene (5 bases). Germline CDR1 and CDR2: KGHSH and LQKENI. The CDR3 covers 13 residues. Trimming pared 3 bases from V and 8 bases from J, leaving 13 bases between. CDR3 residues: CASSPEPQGTQYF. The CDR3 DNA follows: TGTGCCAGCTCACCGGAACCTCAGGGTACCCAGTACTTC.

Remarks on this clone: This sample also contains other DNA sequences that code for the same CDR3. The chain has TRBV27 and TRBJ2-7; 11 bases line up with TRBD2. Germline CDR1 reads MNHEY; CDR2 reads SMNVEV (reference sequence). V was clipped by 5 bases and J by 3 bases; unmatched bases: 6. This CDR3 region has 15 residues. The CDR3 here is CASSQGLAGIYEQYF. Written as DNA, the CDR3 is TGTGCCAGCAGTCAAGGACTAGCGGGTATCTACGAGCAGTACTTC.

The rearrangement uses TRBV10-3 and TRBJ1-5; D is ambiguous. Germline V lookup: CDR1 ENHRY, CDR2 SYGVKD. This CDR3 has 15 amino acids. Trimming stripped 2 bases from V and 6 bases from J, with 14 bases between. CDR3 sequence (DNA): TGTGCCATCAGTGAGGAGGTGGGGAAAATTCAGCCCCAGCATTTT. This encodes CAISEEVGKIQPQHF.

With regard to this clone: The identical CDR3 is also encoded by other nucleotide sequences in the sample. The CDR3 bases are TGTGCCAGCAGTTTAAGCACTTACGAGCAGTACTTC. Residues: CASSLSTYEQYF. The chain uses TRBV28 and TRBJ2-7; D is unclear. The CDR3 is made up of 12 amino acids. Trimming left V 2 bases short and J 4 bases short, with 6 bases between. Germline V lookup: CDR1 MDHEN, CDR2 SYDVKM.

This chain joins TRBV28 and TRBJ2-7, with TRBD2 matching over 13 bases. This CDR3 has 16 residues. V dropped 7 bases and J dropped 2; count of bases not matched to a gene: 8. The germline V gene has CDR1 MDHEN and CDR2 SYDVKM. The CDR3 here is CASMRPGTSGTYEQYF. As DNA, the CDR3 is TGTGCCAGCATGAGGCCCGGGACTAGCGGGACCTACGAGCAGTACTTC.

The chain carries TRBV18 and TRBJ2-3; weak D call: TRBD1 (6 bases). The CDR3 has 14 residues. Trimming shortened V by 6 bases and J by 5 bases, and 15 bases separated the two germline ends. Germline CDR1 reads KGHSH; CDR2 reads LQKENI. CDR3 DNA sequence: TGTGCCAGCTCTCCCAGGGGCGGAAGAGATACGCAGTATTTT. This sequence encodes CASSPRGGRDTQYF.

In its sample, this clone was seen a few times. The chain couples TRBV7-9 to TRBJ1-2, with 9 bases matching TRBD1. The CDR3 extends over 16 amino acids. Trimming took 5 bases from V and 8 from J; bases not matched to a gene: 15. CDR1 is SEHNR and CDR2 is FQNEAQ in the germline V gene (reference sequence). CDR3 amino acids: CASSPPIVQGAQGYTF. As DNA, the CDR3 is TGTGCCAGCAGCCCACCCATTGTACAGGGGGCTCAGGGCTACACCTTC.

This chain uses TRBV6-1 with TRBJ2-7; perhaps TRBD2 as D (7 bases). Germline V gene data show CDR1 as MNHNS and CDR2 as SASEGT. V was clipped by 3 bases and J by 0 bases, with 12 bases between them. The CDR3 runs 15 residues. CDR3 in amino acids: CASSERGLSSYEQYF. For the CDR3, the DNA is TGTGCCAGCAGTGAGCGGGGGCTAAGCTCCTACGAGCAGTACTTC.

The chain joins TRBV13 to TRBJ2-3; D is possibly TRBD2 (5 bases). V lost 0 bases and J 0 bases, leaving 13 bases between the germline ends. Germline V gene lookup returns CDR1 PRHDT and CDR2 FYEKMQ (reference sequence). CDR3 size: 17 residues. DNA of the CDR3: TGTGCCAGCAGCTTAGGTCCCCGGGGATACAGCACAGATACGCAGTATTTT. This encodes CASSLGPRGYSTDTQYF.

This chain connects TRBV6-6 to TRBJ2-2; TRBD1 aligns across 9 bases. Germline-derived CDR1 and CDR2 are MNHNY and SVGAGI (reference sequence). The length of the CDR3 is 15 residues. Unmatched junction bases numbered 3, after V lost 2 bases and J lost 5 bases. CDR3 protein: CASSYPTGGTGELFF. The CDR3 DNA sequence: TGTGCCAGCAGTTACCCGACAGGGGGTACCGGGGAGCTGTTTTTT.